One T cell receptor (beta chain) is described in this entry. CDR1 and CDR2 (germline): MDHEN, SYDVKM. CDR3 length equals 15 residues. V shed 1 base and J shed 7 bases, with 14 bases lying between them. The sample originates from a study of OX40 agonist ivuxolimab in advanced cancers. Using immunoSEQ multiplex PCR, the repertoire was profiled, and TCRdb retains in-frame clones only, with some absent. Of around 64,000 clones in the sample, roughly nine tenths were seen once. The material was CD4+ or CD8+ T cells sorted from blood, obtained in a trial of the OX40 agonist ivuxolimab. V is TRBV28 and J is TRBJ2-1, with a possible D match to TRBD2 (6 bases). The TCR was taken from an adult with an advanced solid tumor such as melanoma, head and neck, liver or kidney cancer. In nucleotides, the CDR3 is TGTGCCAGCAGTTTATTGGGGGGTTTGGGGAATGAGCAGTTCTTC. It codes for CASSLLGGLGNEQFF. The full variable domain, with the rest looked up from reference TRBV28 and TRBJ2-1, is DVKVTQSSRYLVKRTGEKVFLECVQDMDHENMFWYRQDPGLGLRLIYFSYDVKMKEKGDIPEGYSVSREKKERFSLILESASTNQTSMYLCASSLLGGLGNEQFFGPGTRLTVL.